The clone carrying this T cell receptor beta chain showed up just a few times. Its cognate antigen is unknown. V was clipped by 2 bases and J by 3 bases; unmatched bases: 1. This CDR3 has 15 residues. CDR1 and CDR2 (germline): MNHEY, SVGEGT. Amplification targeted TCR beta CDR3 regions from RNA transcripts. The HTBI primer set was used in a first-round RT-PCR of the TCR CDR3. TCRdb re-called the multiplex PCR reads with MiXCR, one entry per CDR3 protein. The sample holds 600,000 to 750,000 distinct CDR3 sequences, approximately 15% seen once. This sample was taken from a study of T cells in Graves' hyperthyroidism and ophthalmopathy. Looking at the study overall: Initial diagnosis, before any treatment, was when peripheral blood was collected.

General study results and limits: Ophthalmopathy was identified by the model a median 6.5 months ahead of onset.

The patients, who ranged from 18 to 65 in age, presented with newly diagnosed hyperthyroidism lasting under 2 months. Uncontrolled infection, other autoimmune disease, pregnancy or lactation disqualified patients from enrolment. The origin of this receptor is a man between 45 and 60 years old with Graves' hyperthyroidism. This chain joins TRBV6-2 or TRBV6-3 and TRBJ2-1, with 10 positions matching TRBD1. The sequencing sample was made of blood. CDR3 DNA sequence: TGTGCCAGCAGTTACGGGACAGGGGACTACAATGAGCAGTTCTTC. Its translation is CASSYGTGDYNEQFF.